This T cell receptor beta chain originates from a study of cytomegalovirus exposure and HLA in healthy donors. Whole-study results and caveats: Later work showed greater clonal expansion in HLA-associated TCR beta chains than in equally common others. Indistinguishable V segments, including TRBV6-2 and TRBV6-3, were excluded.

13 Jbeta primers and 60 Vbeta primers were used for the PCR. Libraries were prepared by immunoSEQ multiplex PCR; TCRdb keeps only in-frame clonotypes and omits some of them. The sample yields approximately 160,000 clones, over 70% seen once. Germline V gene lookup returns CDR1 LGHNA and CDR2 YNFKEQ. Trimming removed 0 bases from V and 7 bases from J; junction bases left unmatched: 16. The CDR3 consists of 19 residues. Points on this clone: Its antigen is undetermined.

This sequence was found in a man in his thirties or forties in good health and CMV-seropositive. This chain uses TRBV4-2 with TRBJ2-2; 8 positions match TRBD1. The sequenced sample consisted of PBMCs. This CDR3 is CASSQDIWDRSKSNGELFF. As DNA, the CDR3 is TGTGCCAGCAGCCAAGATATTTGGGACAGGTCAAAGAGTAACGGGGAGCTGTTTTTT.